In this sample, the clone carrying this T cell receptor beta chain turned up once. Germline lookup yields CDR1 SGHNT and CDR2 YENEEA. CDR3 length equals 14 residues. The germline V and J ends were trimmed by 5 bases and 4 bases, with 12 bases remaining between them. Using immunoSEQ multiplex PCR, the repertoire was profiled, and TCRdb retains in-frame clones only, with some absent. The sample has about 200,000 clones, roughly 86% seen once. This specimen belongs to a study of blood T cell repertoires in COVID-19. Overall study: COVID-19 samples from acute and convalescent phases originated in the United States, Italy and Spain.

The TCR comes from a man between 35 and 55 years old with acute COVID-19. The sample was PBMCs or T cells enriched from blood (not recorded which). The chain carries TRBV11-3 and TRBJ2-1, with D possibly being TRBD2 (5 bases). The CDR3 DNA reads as TGTGCCAGCAGCAAAACCGGAGGATACAATGAGCAGTTCTTC. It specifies CASSKTGGYNEQFF.